The 23 T cell receptor beta chains below all came from one sample that was sequenced in a study of cytomegalovirus exposure and HLA in healthy donors. Primers included in the PCR were 60 Vbeta and 13 Jbeta primers. Sequencing used immunoSEQ multiplex PCR; TCRdb keeps in-frame clones, though not all of them. This table holds about 110,000 clones. Source material: PBMCs. These receptors were obtained from a man younger than 45 in good health and CMV-seronegative.

The chain links TRBV7-9 to TRBJ1-1, with D tentatively TRBD1 (5 bases). CDR3 length: 14 residues. Trimming took off 1 base at V and 4 bases at J, with 10 bases between the two ends. Looked up from germline, CDR1 is SEHNR and CDR2 is FQNEAQ (reference sequence). CDR3 coding DNA: TGTGCCAGCAGCTTAGTCTTGGGGGGCACTGAAGCTTTCTTT. It specifies CASSLVLGGTEAFF.

This chain uses TRBV7-9 with TRBJ2-5, with 8 positions matching TRBD2. V lost 5 bases, J lost 4 bases, and 9 bases stayed unmatched. This CDR3 comprises 15 residues. The germline V gene has CDR1 SEHNR and CDR2 FQNEAQ (reference sequence). This CDR3 is CASSPGTSGIETQYF. In DNA, the CDR3 is TGTGCCAGCAGCCCAGGGACTAGTGGGATAGAGACCCAGTACTTC.

This sequence joins TRBV18 and TRBJ1-2; 7 bases align to TRBD1. This CDR3 is built from 16 residues. Germline V gene lookup returns CDR1 KGHSH and CDR2 LQKENI. J was trimmed by 7 bases and V by 8 bases; bases with no gene match: 19. This CDR3 is CASGRDSGILVGGYTF. DNA for the CDR3: TGTGCCAGCGGCCGGGACAGCGGCATATTAGTGGGTGGCTACACCTTC.

The chain uses TRBV6-5 and TRBJ1-5; TRBD1 aligns across 8 bases. Germline V CDR1 and CDR2: MNHEY, SVGAGI. CDR3 length equals 14 residues. The ends lost 6 bases at V and 2 bases at J; junction bases unmatched: 3. The CDR3 sequence is CASRQDRGNQPQHF. The CDR3 coding sequence is TGTGCCAGCAGACAGGACAGGGGCAATCAGCCCCAGCATTTT.

This chain uses TRBV2 with TRBJ1-2, with TRBD1 identical over 9 bases. This CDR3 region has 12 residues. After removal of 6 bases from V and 7 bases from J, the junction contained 3 bases not matched to a gene. Germline V gene data show CDR1 as SNHLY and CDR2 as FYNNEI. CDR3 in DNA: TGTGCCAGCAGCCTGGGACAGGGTGGCTACACCTTC. It is translated as CASSLGQGGYTF.

This chain connects TRBV5-1 to TRBJ2-3; TRBD2 matches 8 bases. After removal of 0 bases from V and 4 bases from J, the junction contained 7 bases not matched to a gene. The germline V gene encodes CDR1 SGHRS and CDR2 YFSETQ. The CDR3 contains 16 residues. The CDR3 loop reads CASSLGVSGGPDTQYF. DNA for the CDR3: TGCGCCAGCAGCTTGGGGGTCTCGGGGGGGCCAGATACGCAGTATTTT.

The V call is TRBV6-6, the J call TRBJ2-2, with TRBD2 identical over 10 bases. CDR3 length: 15 amino acids. The V gene end was trimmed by 6 bases and the J gene end by 7 bases; junction bases not matched to a gene: 8. Germline loops: CDR1 MNHNY, CDR2 SVGAGI (reference sequence). The CDR3 here is CASSPGLATGGELFF. CDR3 sequence (DNA): TGTGCCAGCAGCCCGGGACTAGCGACCGGCGGGGAGCTGTTTTTT.

The gene calls are TRBV7-2 and TRBJ1-2; the match to TRBD1 covers 10 bases. Germline V gives CDR1 SGHTA, CDR2 FQGNSA. This CDR3 is 14 amino acids long. V shed 5 bases, J shed 7 bases, and the junction held 7 bases outside the gene matches. CDR3 amino acids: CASSTGQGVAGYTF. The CDR3 nucleotides read TGTGCCAGCAGCACAGGACAGGGGGTAGCTGGCTACACCTTC.

The chain has TRBV5-1 and TRBJ1-1; weak D call: TRBD1 (5 bases). This CDR3 has 12 amino acids. Germline V gene lookup returns CDR1 SGHRS and CDR2 YFSETQ. Trimming pared 2 bases from V and 9 bases from J, leaving 11 bases between. The DNA for the CDR3 is TGCGCCAGCAGCTTTGACAGACAACAAGCTTTCTTT. Encoded protein: CASSFDRQQAFF. The complete variable domain, with remaining parts taken from reference TRBV5-1 and TRBJ1-1, reads KAGVTQTPRYLIKTRGQQVTLSCSPISGHRSVSWYQQTPGQGLQFLFEYFSETQRNKGNFPGRFSGRQFSNSRSEMNVSTLELGDSALYLCASSFDRQQAFFGQGTRLTVV.

V usage is TRBV7-2 and J usage is TRBJ2-7; the match to TRBD1 covers 9 bases. CDR1 and CDR2 from the germline V gene are SGHTA and FQGNSA. V was clipped by 0 bases and J by 0 bases; unmatched bases: 3. The CDR3 totals 16 residues. The CDR3 DNA reads TGTGCCAGCAGCTTAGCAGGACAGGGGCCCTCCTACGAGCAGTACTTC. Translating it yields CASSLAGQGPSYEQYF.

The chain joins TRBV29-1 to TRBJ1-3, with D uncertain. The CDR3 is 14 amino acids. V was clipped by 5 bases and J by 4 bases, with 15 bases between them. Germline CDR1 and CDR2: SQVTM and ANQGSEA. CDR3 bases: TGCAGCGTTAGGAGGGAGTACTCCGGAAACACCATATATTTT. Translating it yields CSVRREYSGNTIYF.

V usage is TRBV6-1 and J usage is TRBJ2-5, with TRBD1 matching 11 bases. The better agreement between TRBJ2-7 and the DNA end casts doubt on the J call. Germline CDR1 is MNHNS and CDR2 is SASEGT. This CDR3 contains 16 residues. CDR3 residues: CASSDVGTGGGYEQYF. As DNA, the CDR3 is TGTGCCAGCAGTGACGTTGGGACAGGGGGTGGCTACGAGCAGTACTTC.

The rearrangement uses TRBV4-2 and TRBJ1-1; a weak D match, TRBD1 (5 bases). The V end lost 3 bases, the J end lost 0 bases, and 11 bases lay between the germline ends. The CDR3 loop spans 15 amino acids. Germline V gene data show CDR1 as LGHNA and CDR2 as YNFKEQ. The CDR3 here is CASSQEGRLNTEAFF. For the CDR3, the DNA is TGTGCCAGCAGCCAGGAGGGACGGCTGAACACTGAAGCTTTCTTT.

The rearrangement joins TRBV7-9 to TRBJ2-5, with D perhaps TRBD1 (5 bases). In germline, CDR1 is SEHNR, CDR2 FQNEAQ (reference sequence). The CDR3 contains 13 residues. V was cut by 2 bases and J by 5 bases, with 9 bases left in between. The CDR3 nucleotides are TGTGCCAGCAGCTTAACAGGAGAGGAGACCCAGTACTTC. It codes for CASSLTGEETQYF.

The J gene is TRBJ1-2, the V gene TRBV19; D is unresolved. Germline-derived CDR1 and CDR2 are LNHDA and SQIVND (reference sequence). The CDR3 covers 13 residues. Trimming cost V 8 bases and J 8 bases, with 18 bases left between them. CDR3 coding DNA: TGTGCCAGTTTTGATAAGAGAGGAGGCGGCTACACCTTC. Its protein product is CASFDKRGGGYTF.

The chain recombines TRBV5-4 with TRBJ2-7; TRBD1 is a possible D gene (8 bases). Trimming took off 3 bases at V and 5 bases at J, with 18 bases between the two ends. The CDR3 totals 15 residues. Germline lookup yields CDR1 SGHNT and CDR2 YYREEE (reference sequence). The CDR3 nucleotides read TGTGCCAGCAGCTCCAGGGGGCCAGGGGGGGACGAGCAGTACTTC. As protein: CASSSRGPGGDEQYF.

This chain joins TRBV6-1 and TRBJ1-1; D gene ambiguous. CDR1 is MNHNS and CDR2 is SASEGT in the germline V gene. Trimming stripped 6 bases from V and 0 bases from J, with 8 bases between. This CDR3 contains 13 residues. CDR3 residues: CASRSIVNTEAFF. CDR3 nucleotide sequence: TGTGCCAGCAGGTCCATTGTGAACACTGAAGCTTTCTTT.

The rearrangement uses TRBV7-9 and TRBJ1-2; maybe TRBD1 (6 bases). Trimming took off 5 bases at V and 3 bases at J, with 13 bases between the two ends. The germline CDR1 and CDR2 sequences are SEHNR and FQNEAQ (reference sequence). The CDR3 is 14 amino acids. CDR3 DNA: TGTGCCAGCAGCCGCCCGGCAGGGGACTATGGCTACACCTTC. Amino acid sequence: CASSRPAGDYGYTF.

The chain uses TRBV5-1 and TRBJ2-3; the match to TRBD2 covers 14 bases. With V trimmed by 2 bases and J by 2 bases, 16 bases remained unmatched. Germline assignment: CDR1 SGHRS and CDR2 YFSETQ. This CDR3 is built from 21 residues. The chain's CDR3 is CASSFPRLAGGLRSPTDTQYF. The CDR3 bases are TGCGCCAGCAGCTTCCCGCGACTAGCGGGGGGGCTCCGGTCACCCACAGATACGCAGTATTTT.

The V call is TRBV5-1, the J call TRBJ1-6, with 8 bases matching TRBD1. In germline, CDR1 is SGHRS, CDR2 YFSETQ. CDR3 size: 15 residues. Germline trimming cut 6 bases from V and 9 bases from J; bases unmatched to any gene: 11. CDR3 protein: CASTMGTGRVSPLHF. The CDR3 region has the DNA TGCGCCAGCACCATGGGGACAGGCAGGGTTTCACCCCTCCACTTT.

The CDR3 bases are TGCGCCAGCGCAGGGGATGGAGATACGCAGTATTTT. Its protein is CASAGDGDTQYF. This sequence joins TRBV5-1 and TRBJ2-3, with TRBD1 as a possible D gene (6 bases). Looked up from germline, CDR1 is SGHRS and CDR2 is YFSETQ. This CDR3 spans 12 amino acids. V shed 7 bases and J shed 5 bases, with 11 bases lying between them.

The gene calls are TRBV5-4 and TRBJ2-5, with 9 bases aligning to TRBD1. V dropped 4 bases and J dropped 3; count of bases not matched to a gene: 10. CDR1 and CDR2 (germline): SGHNT, YYREEE (reference sequence). The CDR3 is 16 residues long. The CDR3 reads CASSIGQGRGEETQYF. In DNA form, the CDR3 reads TGTGCCAGCAGCATAGGACAGGGGAGGGGGGAAGAGACCCAGTACTTC.

The chain recombines TRBV7-2 with TRBJ2-7; 12 bases match TRBD2. From germline, CDR1 is SGHTA and CDR2 FQGNSA. V lost 5 bases, J lost 0 bases, and 8 bases stayed unmatched. The CDR3 sequence is 17 residues long. The CDR3 DNA sequence: TGTGCCAGCAGCCTTCGACTAGCGGGGGCCCCCTCCTACGAGCAGTACTTC. It codes for CASSLRLAGAPSYEQYF. Filled out from reference TRBV7-2 and TRBJ2-7, the complete variable domain reads GAGVSQSPSNKVTEKGKDVELRCDPISGHTALYWYRQSLGQGLEFLIYFQGNSAPDKSGLPSDRFSAERTGGSVSTLTIQRTQQEDSAVYLCASSLRLAGAPSYEQYFGPGTRLTVT.